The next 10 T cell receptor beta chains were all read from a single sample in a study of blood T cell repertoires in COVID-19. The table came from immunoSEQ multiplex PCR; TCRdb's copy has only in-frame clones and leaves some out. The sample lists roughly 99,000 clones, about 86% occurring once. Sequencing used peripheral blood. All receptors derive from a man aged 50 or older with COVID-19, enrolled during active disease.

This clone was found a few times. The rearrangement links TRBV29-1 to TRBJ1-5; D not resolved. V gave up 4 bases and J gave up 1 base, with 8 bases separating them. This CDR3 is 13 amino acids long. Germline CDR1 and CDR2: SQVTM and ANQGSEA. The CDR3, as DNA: TGCAGCGTTGCGGAGGTAAGCAATCAGCCCCAGCATTTT. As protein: CSVAEVSNQPQHF.

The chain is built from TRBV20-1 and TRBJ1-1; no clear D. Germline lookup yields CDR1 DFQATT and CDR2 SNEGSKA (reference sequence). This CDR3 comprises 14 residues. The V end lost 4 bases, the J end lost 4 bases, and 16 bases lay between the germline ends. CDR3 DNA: TGCAGTGCTACTGAGGTAATTGGGAGCACTGAAGCTTTCTTT. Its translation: CSATEVIGSTEAFF.

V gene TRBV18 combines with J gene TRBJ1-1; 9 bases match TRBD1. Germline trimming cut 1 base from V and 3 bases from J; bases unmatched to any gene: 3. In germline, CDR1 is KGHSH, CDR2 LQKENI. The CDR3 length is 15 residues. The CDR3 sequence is CASSPQTGGYTEAFF. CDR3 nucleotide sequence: TGTGCCAGCTCACCACAGACAGGGGGGTACACTGAAGCTTTCTTT.

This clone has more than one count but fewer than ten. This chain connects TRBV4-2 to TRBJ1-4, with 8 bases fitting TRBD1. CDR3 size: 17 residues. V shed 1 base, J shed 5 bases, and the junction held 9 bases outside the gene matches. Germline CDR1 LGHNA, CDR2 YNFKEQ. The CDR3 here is CASSQALPRQGNEKLFF. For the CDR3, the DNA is TGTGCCAGCAGCCAAGCGCTTCCGAGACAGGGGAATGAAAAACTGTTTTTT.

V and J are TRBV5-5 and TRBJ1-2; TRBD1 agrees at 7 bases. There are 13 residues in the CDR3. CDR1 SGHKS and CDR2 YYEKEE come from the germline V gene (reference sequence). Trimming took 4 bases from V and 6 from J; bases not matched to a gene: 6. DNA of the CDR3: TGTGCCAGCAGCGCGAGAGGGGGCGATGGCTACACCTTC. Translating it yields CASSARGGDGYTF.

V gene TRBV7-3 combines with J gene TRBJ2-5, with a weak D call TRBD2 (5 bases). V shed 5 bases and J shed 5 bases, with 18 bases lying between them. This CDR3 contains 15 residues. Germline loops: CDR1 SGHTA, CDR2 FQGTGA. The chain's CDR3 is CASSPGGRTEETQYF. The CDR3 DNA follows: TGTGCCAGCAGCCCCGGCGGGCGAACGGAGGAGACCCAGTACTTC.

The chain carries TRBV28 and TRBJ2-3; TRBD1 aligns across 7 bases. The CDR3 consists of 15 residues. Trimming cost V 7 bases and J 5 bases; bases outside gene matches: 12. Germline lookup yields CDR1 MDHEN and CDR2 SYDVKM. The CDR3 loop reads CASNPIDRVVDTQYF. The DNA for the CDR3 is TGTGCCAGCAATCCCATTGACAGGGTGGTAGATACGCAGTATTTT.

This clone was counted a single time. The DNA of the CDR3 is TGCAGTGCTAGTTCTATGAGCACCGGGGAGCTGTTTTTT. This encodes CSASSMSTGELFF. The genes are TRBV20-1 and TRBJ2-2; D is undetermined. Looked up from germline, CDR1 is DFQATT and CDR2 is SNEGSKA (reference sequence). The V end was cut by 3 bases, the J end by 4 bases, with 9 bases between. The CDR3 extends over 13 amino acids.

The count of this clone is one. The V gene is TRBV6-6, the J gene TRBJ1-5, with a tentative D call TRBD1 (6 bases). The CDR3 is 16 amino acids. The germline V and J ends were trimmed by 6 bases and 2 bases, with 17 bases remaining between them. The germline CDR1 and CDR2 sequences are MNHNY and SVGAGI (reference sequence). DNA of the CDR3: TGTGCCAGCAGACCTAGGACAGAACGGGGCAATCAGCCCCAGCATTTT. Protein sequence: CASRPRTERGNQPQHF.

In DNA, the CDR3 is TGTGCCAGCAGCGTCCACACGGGTGTCTCTGGAAACACCATATATTTT. It is translated as CASSVHTGVSGNTIYF. This chain joins TRBV5-5 and TRBJ1-3; D call uncertain. V lost 4 bases to trimming and J lost 0 bases, with 14 bases between them. CDR1 is SGHKS and CDR2 is YYEKEE in the germline V gene (reference sequence). The CDR3 sequence is 16 residues long.